These 29 T cell receptor beta chains share one sample of origin, sequenced in a study of cytomegalovirus exposure and HLA in healthy donors. PCR was performed using 60 Vbeta and 13 Jbeta primers. The assay was immunoSEQ multiplex PCR, and TCRdb's table has in-frame clones only and misses some. Of around 300,000 clones detected, roughly 86% appear once; the ten largest clones hold 2% to 2.5%. Material for sequencing was PBMCs. The receptors derive from a woman aged 40 to 50 in good health and CMV-seropositive.

The chain carries TRBV6-5 and TRBJ1-1; no firm D call. The CDR3 consists of 12 residues. CDR1 and CDR2 (germline): MNHEY, SVGAGI. Trimming shortened V by 7 bases and J by 0 bases, and 6 bases separated the two germline ends. CDR3 coding DNA: TGTGCCAGCACCGCTATGAACACTGAAGCTTTCTTT. Translating it yields CASTAMNTEAFF.

The genes are TRBV5-5 and TRBJ1-5; TRBD1 matches at 7 bases. Trimming removed 4 bases from V and 6 bases from J; junction bases left unmatched: 10. Germline-derived CDR1 and CDR2 are SGHKS and YYEKEE (reference sequence). The CDR3 loop spans 15 amino acids. For the CDR3, the DNA is TGTGCCAGCAGCGGGGGGACAGTAGTTGGTCAGCCCCAGCATTTT. It is translated as CASSGGTVVGQPQHF.

The V and J genes are TRBV27 and TRBJ1-1, with unresolved D. There are 14 residues in the CDR3. Germline assignment: CDR1 MNHEY and CDR2 SMNVEV (reference sequence). V was trimmed by 3 bases and J by 1 base, leaving 9 bases between them. For the CDR3, the DNA is TGTGCCAGCAGTTTCTCTTACAGGAACACTGAAGCTTTCTTT. It specifies CASSFSYRNTEAFF.

This rearrangement joins TRBV19 to TRBJ1-6; D unresolved. The CDR3 covers 15 residues. CDR1 is LNHDA and CDR2 is SQIVND in the germline V gene (reference sequence). Trimming removed 3 bases from V and 0 bases from J, with 6 bases in between. The CDR3: CASSIESSYNSPLHF. The DNA for the CDR3 is TGTGCCAGTAGTATCGAGAGCTCCTATAATTCACCCCTCCACTTT.

The chain has TRBV7-2 and TRBJ2-7, with 9 bases matching TRBD2. Losses at the gene ends were 4 bases for V and 7 bases for J; bases not matched to a gene: 11. CDR3 length: 15 amino acids. The V gene's germline CDR1 is SGHTA and CDR2 FQGNSA. The CDR3 loop reads CASSSAFLAGKEQYF. The CDR3 DNA reads TGTGCCAGCAGCTCCGCGTTCCTAGCGGGGAAGGAGCAGTACTTC.

The gene calls are TRBV6-6 and TRBJ1-1; no reliable D call. Germline V lookup: CDR1 MNHNY, CDR2 SVGAGI (reference sequence). V lost 0 bases and J lost 8, with 16 bases in between. The CDR3 has 15 amino acids. The CDR3 region has the DNA TGTGCCAGCAGTTACTCATTTTCCCGGACTTCGGAAGCTTTCTTT. Protein sequence: CASSYSFSRTSEAFF.

This sequence joins TRBV18 and TRBJ1-1; 9 bases line up with TRBD1. V dropped 3 bases and J dropped 5; count of bases not matched to a gene: 13. CDR1 and CDR2 (germline): KGHSH, LQKENI. CDR3 length: 17 amino acids. Here the CDR3 reads CASSPNQQGAAGTEAFF. In DNA, the CDR3 is TGTGCCAGCTCACCCAACCAACAGGGGGCAGCGGGTACTGAAGCTTTCTTT. The full variable domain, rest sourced from reference TRBV18 and TRBJ1-1, is NAGVMQNPRHLVRRRGQEARLRCSPMKGHSHVYWYRQLPEEGLKFMVYLQKENIIDESGMPKERFSAEFPKEGPSILRIQQVVRGDSAAYFCASSPNQQGAAGTEAFFGQGTRLTVV.

This clone has a handful of counts. The rearrangement joins TRBV11-3 to TRBJ2-3; a possible D gene is TRBD1 (5 bases). Germline loops: CDR1 SGHNT, CDR2 YENEEA. The CDR3 length is 15 residues. V lost 5 bases, J lost 1 base, and 13 bases lay in between. The CDR3 nucleotides read TGTGCCAGCAGCCCAAGTGGGGCCGGCACAGATACGCAGTATTTT. Translated: CASSPSGAGTDTQYF.

This chain joins TRBV5-6 and TRBJ1-2; 8 bases map to TRBD1. Per the germline V gene, CDR1 is SGHDT and CDR2 is YYEEEE. There are 13 residues in the CDR3. After removal of 4 bases from V and 4 bases from J, the junction contained 3 bases not matched to a gene. The CDR3 reads CASSPGTGYGYTF. In DNA form, the CDR3 reads TGTGCCAGCAGCCCCGGGACAGGCTATGGCTACACCTTC.

This clone was detected a few times. V usage is TRBV4-2 and J usage is TRBJ2-5, with TRBD2 matching over 10 bases. This CDR3 is 17 amino acids long. The J segment lost 3 bases and the V segment lost 1 base, leaving 8 bases of the junction unmatched. Looked up from germline, CDR1 is LGHNA and CDR2 is YNFKEQ. The CDR3: CASSQGAASGRKETQYF. The CDR3 DNA reads as TGTGCCAGCAGCCAAGGAGCGGCTAGCGGGAGAAAAGAGACCCAGTACTTC.

The CDR3 nucleotides are TGTGCCAGTAGTATAGCGAACAGGCGAGAGACCCAGTACTTC. Translated, it gives CASSIANRRETQYF. The genes are TRBV19 and TRBJ2-5, with TRBD1 as a possible D gene (5 bases). The CDR3 spans 14 residues. In germline, CDR1 is LNHDA, CDR2 SQIVND (reference sequence). Between the trimmed V and J ends, which lost 1 base and 4 bases, there was a span of 10 bases.

The chain recombines TRBV4-1 with TRBJ2-5, with 9 bases that match TRBD2. CDR1 MGHRA and CDR2 YSYEKL come from the germline V gene. CDR3 length: 17 residues. The V gene end was trimmed by 0 bases and the J gene end by 5 bases; junction bases not matched to a gene: 10. This chain's CDR3 is CASSQDIWLAGSETQYF. As DNA, the CDR3 is TGCGCCAGCAGCCAAGATATTTGGCTAGCGGGAAGTGAGACCCAGTACTTC.

V gene TRBV12-5 combines with J gene TRBJ2-1, with TRBD2 matching 15 bases. Trimming removed 7 bases from V and 8 bases from J; junction bases left unmatched: 18. This CDR3 is built from 19 residues. The V gene's germline CDR1 is LGHNT and CDR2 FRNRAP. CDR3 amino acids: CASDFPGLAGGTLLDEQFF. CDR3 DNA sequence: TGTGCTAGTGATTTCCCGGGACTAGCGGGAGGTACTCTTCTGGATGAGCAGTTCTTC.

The genes are TRBV19 and TRBJ1-5; D may be TRBD1 (5 bases). The CDR3 totals 15 residues. The V gene lost 0 bases and the J gene lost 9 bases, with 15 bases spanning the gap. Germline V lookup: CDR1 LNHDA, CDR2 SQIVND (reference sequence). DNA of the CDR3: TGTGCCAGTAGTATAGAACAAGACAGTTTTCCGCCCCAGCATTTT. Protein sequence: CASSIEQDSFPPQHF.

The V and J genes are TRBV6-1 and TRBJ2-6, with D unresolved. The CDR3 contains 15 residues. The germline V and J ends were trimmed by 3 bases and 0 bases, with 6 bases remaining between them. Germline V CDR1 and CDR2: MNHNS, SASEGT. The CDR3 region has the DNA TGTGCCAGCAGTGATCAAATCTCTGGGGCCAACGTCCTGACTTTC. It translates to CASSDQISGANVLTF.

The V call is TRBV4-2, the J call TRBJ2-1, with D possibly being TRBD2 (7 bases). Per germline, CDR1 LGHNA and CDR2 YNFKEQ. The germline V and J ends were trimmed by 1 base and 5 bases, with 15 bases remaining between them. This CDR3 spans 16 amino acids. The CDR3 DNA is TGTGCCAGCAGCCAAGGAACAAGCGGGACAAACAATGAGCAGTTCTTC. Protein product: CASSQGTSGTNNEQFF.

The CDR3, as DNA: TGTGCCAGCAGCTTAGGTTATGTTCAAGAGACCCAGTACTTC. Translation gives CASSLGYVQETQYF. The V gene is TRBV7-2, the J gene TRBJ2-5, with D unresolved. V lost 1 base, J lost 2 bases, and 8 bases lay in between. The CDR3 spans 14 residues. Germline CDR1 SGHTA, CDR2 FQGNSA.

The genes are TRBV6-6 and TRBJ2-3; 10 bases map to TRBD1. The CDR3 runs 16 residues. CDR1 MNHNY and CDR2 SVGAGI come from the germline V gene (reference sequence). Losses at the gene ends were 1 base for V and 1 base for J; bases not matched to a gene: 2. CDR3 region: CASSYWGTGGTDTQYF. The CDR3 DNA follows: TGTGCCAGCAGTTACTGGGGGACAGGGGGCACAGATACGCAGTATTTT.

The chain recombines TRBV7-9 with TRBJ1-2; 10 nucleotides line up with TRBD1. The CDR3 has 14 residues. Germline V lookup: CDR1 SEHNR, CDR2 FQNEAQ (reference sequence). V shed 0 bases and J 8 bases; nucleotides not matched to a gene: 3. The CDR3 nucleotides read TGTGCCAGCAGCTTAGCTGGACAGGGGGACGGCTACACCTTC. Amino acid sequence: CASSLAGQGDGYTF.

The chain employs TRBV28 and TRBJ1-4; TRBD1 matches at 9 bases. There are 15 residues in the CDR3. Germline V gene sequence: CDR1 MDHEN, CDR2 SYDVKM. After removal of 5 bases from V and 5 bases from J, the junction contained 6 bases not matched to a gene. The CDR3 bases are TGTGCCAGCAGTGTGCCGGGACAGGGAAATGAAAAACTGTTTTTT. This codes for CASSVPGQGNEKLFF.

V is TRBV10-3 and J is TRBJ2-7, with 8 bases identical to TRBD1. The CDR3 totals 16 residues. With V trimmed by 5 bases and J by 0 bases, 9 bases remained unmatched. Germline CDR1 reads ENHRY; CDR2 reads SYGVKD. In nucleotides, the CDR3 is TGTGCCATCAGTTCCGGGACAGGACCTTTCTCCTACGAGCAGTACTTC. Translated: CAISSGTGPFSYEQYF.

This chain uses TRBV5-1 with TRBJ1-2; D is uncertain. This CDR3 has 13 residues. Germline CDR1 reads SGHRS; CDR2 reads YFSETQ. Trimming pared 2 bases from V and 3 bases from J, leaving 8 bases between. The CDR3 DNA sequence: TGCGCCAGCAGCTTCAACAAAGACTATGGCTACACCTTC. Translated, it gives CASSFNKDYGYTF.

The genes are TRBV7-9 and TRBJ1-2; D might be TRBD1 (6 bases). The CDR3 contains 14 residues. Between the trimmed V and J ends, which lost 1 base and 8 bases, there was a span of 14 bases. Germline lookup yields CDR1 SEHNR and CDR2 FQNEAQ (reference sequence). The CDR3 DNA reads as TGTGCCAGCAGCTTAGACTCAGGGGTCCGGGGCTACACCTTC. Amino acid sequence: CASSLDSGVRGYTF.

The chain carries TRBV5-6 and TRBJ2-1; 9 bases fit TRBD2. The V gene end was trimmed by 0 bases and the J gene end by 11 bases; junction bases not matched to a gene: 6. Germline loops: CDR1 SGHDT, CDR2 YYEEEE. CDR3 length equals 14 residues. CDR3 DNA: TGTGCCAGCAGCTTGGGTACTAGCGGGTGGAAGCAGTTCTTC. Its protein is CASSLGTSGWKQFF.

This chain uses TRBV28 with TRBJ1-2, with no clear D. CDR1 is MDHEN and CDR2 is SYDVKM in the germline V gene. Trimming pared 2 bases from V and 7 bases from J, leaving 14 bases between. The CDR3 is made up of 14 amino acids. The CDR3 nucleotides read TGTGCCAGCAGTTTAATCCACGCCCTATCTGGCTACACCTTC. Translated: CASSLIHALSGYTF.

The rearrangement joins TRBV5-6 to TRBJ2-2; TRBD1 aligns across 8 bases. The V and J ends lost 4 bases and 4 bases, in that order; junction bases with no gene match: 9. Germline CDR1 reads SGHDT; CDR2 reads YYEEEE. CDR3 length equals 16 residues. The CDR3 protein is CASSPRDRTVTGELFF. The CDR3 DNA reads as TGTGCCAGCAGCCCTAGGGACAGGACCGTCACCGGGGAGCTGTTTTTT.

Comment on this clone: An end of the junction differs from the germline gene, which may be a read error. The chain combines TRBV7-3 with TRBJ2-1, with TRBD2 as a possible D gene (5 bases). CDR3 size: 15 residues. Germline V lookup: CDR1 SGHTA, CDR2 FQGTGA. CDR3 loop: CASSLGASSHNEQFF. CDR3 DNA sequence: TGTGCCAGCAGCTTAGGCGCTAGCTCCCACAATGAGCAGTTCTTC. The full variable domain, in which reference TRBV7-3 and TRBJ2-1 provide the parts outside the CDR3, is GAGVSQTPSNKVTEKGKYVELRCDPISGHTALYWYRQSLGQGPEFLIYFQGTGAADDSGLPNDRFFAVRPEGSVSTLKIQRTERGDSAVYLCASSLGASSHNEQFFGPGTRLTVL.

J is TRBJ1-4 and V is TRBV4-3; D might be TRBD1 (6 bases). Per the germline V gene, CDR1 is LGHNA and CDR2 is YSLEER. This CDR3 is 16 amino acids long. Trimming cost V 3 bases and J 5 bases, with 16 bases left between them. CDR3 loop: CASSQSRGITNEKLFF. CDR3 in DNA: TGCGCCAGCAGCCAGTCCAGGGGCATAACGAATGAAAAACTGTTTTTT.

The chain has TRBV27 and TRBJ2-7, with TRBD2 matching over 7 bases. This CDR3 spans 14 amino acids. The ends lost 6 bases at V and 4 bases at J; junction bases unmatched: 9. CDR1 is MNHEY and CDR2 is SMNVEV in the germline V gene (reference sequence). CDR3: CASRFGGGTYEQYF. The CDR3 DNA follows: TGTGCCAGCAGATTTGGGGGAGGGACTTACGAGCAGTACTTC.